These T cell receptor beta chains were read from a single sample in a study of cytomegalovirus exposure and HLA in healthy donors. TCRdb keeps only in-frame clones here, not all; method: immunoSEQ multiplex PCR. The sample yields some 150,000 clones, approximately 78% seen once. The sample was PBMCs. These receptors all stem from a woman in her thirties in good health and CMV-seropositive. Each CDR3 is given with its conserved first and last residue. The order of the fields is J gene, clone size, D gene, V gene, CDR3 protein, CDR3 DNA. A D gene is named only where the DNA matches it firmly. For some rows the clone size is stated as once, few or many, or as a class when expanded; others skip it.

TRBJ1-5 | few | . | TRBV21-1 | CASSKGFRPGRQPQHF | TGTGCCAGCAGCAAAGGATTCCGCCCCGGGAGGCAGCCCCAGCATTTT
TRBJ2-7 | . | . | TRBV28 | CASSLSVTDVYEQYF | TGTGCCAGCAGTTTATCCGTGACAGATGTCTACGAGCAGTACTTC
TRBJ2-3 | . | TRBD2 | TRBV7-2 | CASSLVAGGHTDTQYF | TGTGCCAGCAGCTTAGTAGCGGGGGGGCATACAGATACGCAGTATTTT
TRBJ2-7 | . | TRBD2 | TRBV28 | CASSPMTSGFTYEQYF | TGTGCCAGCAGTCCGATGACTAGCGGGTTCACCTACGAGCAGTACTTC
TRBJ1-1 | . | . | TRBV19 | CAGIKGKAFF | TGTGCCGGCATTAAGGGGAAAGCTTTCTTT
TRBJ1-2 | . | TRBD1 | TRBV7-2 | CASSAQGANYGYTF | TGTGCCAGCAGCGCGCAGGGGGCCAACTATGGCTACACCTTC
TRBJ1-2 | . | TRBD1 | TRBV9 | CASKGHPDRHYGYTF | TGTGCCAGCAAGGGACACCCGGACAGGCACTATGGCTACACCTTC
TRBJ2-1 | . | . | TRBV19 | CASSDGGQYLLSSYNEQFF | TGTGCCAGCTCTGACGGAGGACAGTACTTACTCAGCTCCTACAATGAGCAGTTCTTC
TRBJ2-7 | once | TRBD2 | TRBV7-7 | CASSAAPGLAGEQYF | TGTGCCAGCAGCGCTGCCCCGGGACTAGCGGGGGAGCAGTACTTC
TRBJ2-1 | . | TRBD2 | TRBV4-1 | CASSQGGLAVKSEQFF | TGCGCCAGCAGCCAGGGTGGACTAGCGGTTAAGAGTGAGCAGTTCTTC
TRBJ2-3 | . | TRBD1 | TRBV5-6 | CASSSTGARGTQYF | TGTGCCAGCAGCTCGACAGGGGCCAGGGGTACGCAGTATTTT
TRBJ2-2 | . | . | TRBV4-3 | CASSQALSGSNTGELFF | TGCGCCAGCAGCCAAGCCCTAAGCGGGTCGAACACCGGGGAGCTGTTTTTT
TRBJ2-7 | . | TRBD1 | TRBV5-4 | CASSARTGPYEQYF | TGTGCCAGCAGCGCAAGGACAGGCCCCTACGAGCAGTACTTC
TRBJ2-7 | . | . | TRBV18 | CASSQSQGYEQYF | TGTGCCAGCTCACAATCGCAGGGCTACGAGCAGTACTTC
TRBJ2-1 | few | . | TRBV29-1 | CSVATGEQFF | TGCAGCGTTGCAACGGGGGAGCAGTTCTTC
TRBJ2-7 | . | TRBD1 | TRBV19 | CASKDRVTYEQYF | TGTGCCAGTAAGGACAGGGTGACCTACGAGCAGTACTTC
TRBJ2-3 | . | . | TRBV10-2 | CASIPLTQDTQYF | TGCGCCAGCATCCCCCTCACACAAGATACGCAGTATTTT
TRBJ2-3 | . | TRBD1 | TRBV4-2 | CASSSGLGGQDTQYF | TGTGCCAGCAGCTCAGGGCTAGGGGGCCAAGATACGCAGTATTTT
TRBJ1-5 | . | . | TRBV7-9 | CASSLGQDNQPQHF | TGTGCCAGCAGCTTAGGACAGGACAATCAGCCCCAGCATTTT
TRBJ1-2 | . | . | TRBV28 | CASSLGGAANYGYTF | TGTGCCAGCAGTTTGGGGGGGGCCGCTAACTATGGCTACACCTTC
TRBJ1-2 | . | . | TRBV30 | CASFGRFDDGYTF | TGTGCCTCTTTTGGGAGGTTTGATGATGGCTACACCTTC
TRBJ2-5 | . | . | TRBV30 | CAWSGKSSQETQYF | TGTGCCTGGAGTGGTAAATCTTCCCAAGAGACCCAGTACTTC
TRBJ2-5 | . | TRBD2 | TRBV2 | CASSDRGLAKETQYF | TGTGCCAGCAGTGACCGAGGACTAGCGAAAGAGACCCAGTACTTC
TRBJ2-6 | . | . | TRBV29-1 | CSVLSGANVLTF | TGCAGCGTTTTATCTGGGGCCAACGTCCTGACTTTC
TRBJ1-1 | . | . | TRBV5-1 | CASRGQENTEAFF | TGCGCCAGCAGGGGCCAAGAGAACACTGAAGCTTTCTTT
TRBJ1-5 | . | . | TRBV5-1 | CASSLAEDQPQHF | TGCGCCAGCAGCTTGGCCGAGGATCAGCCCCAGCATTTT
TRBJ1-3 | . | . | TRBV5-1 | CASSLTGHSGNTIYF | TGCGCCAGCAGCTTGACAGGGCACTCTGGAAACACCATATATTTT
TRBJ2-7 | few | . | TRBV9 | CASSLSYGIGLDYEQYF | TGTGCCAGCAGCCTCTCCTATGGGATTGGACTCGACTACGAGCAGTACTTC
TRBJ2-1 | once | . | TRBV7-2 | CASSSRLFSYNEQFF | TGTGCCAGCAGCTCCCGACTATTCTCCTACAATGAGCAGTTCTTC
TRBJ1-2 | . | . | TRBV2 | CASSEAWEVGYTF | TGTGCCAGCAGTGAAGCGTGGGAGGTCGGCTACACCTTC
TRBJ1-1 | . | . | TRBV2 | CASSEALRGSTEAFF | TGTGCCAGCAGTGAAGCGCTAAGGGGGAGCACTGAAGCTTTCTTT
TRBJ1-1 | . | . | TRBV5-1 | CASSTGGGWNTEAFF | TGCGCCAGCAGCACCGGGGGGGGCTGGAACACTGAAGCTTTCTTT
TRBJ1-2 | . | . | TRBV7-2 | CAARRVAFNYGYTF | TGTGCCGCAAGGCGGGTAGCTTTTAACTATGGCTACACCTTC
TRBJ1-2 | . | . | TRBV2 | CASDGAGYGYTF | TGTGCCAGCGATGGGGCCGGTTATGGCTACACCTTC
TRBJ1-1 | . | . | TRBV7-3 | CASSFAAGSLNTEAFF | TGTGCCAGCAGCTTTGCCGCAGGGTCCCTGAACACTGAAGCTTTCTTT
TRBJ2-1 | once | . | TRBV5-6 | CASSLAPVDEQFF | TGTGCCAGCAGCTTGGCTCCGGTCGATGAGCAGTTCTTC
TRBJ1-1 | . | . | TRBV7-2 | CASSLLGLRQLQQNTEAFF | TGTGCCAGCAGCTTATTGGGTCTGAGACAACTTCAACAGAACACTGAAGCTTTCTTT
TRBJ2-7 | . | TRBD1 | TRBV5-1 | CASSLIPDRVVYEQYF | TGCGCCAGCAGCTTGATCCCGGACAGGGTTGTATACGAGCAGTACTTC
TRBJ1-2 | few | TRBD1 | TRBV18 | CASSPLGQADYGYTF | TGTGCCAGCTCACCACTAGGACAGGCGGACTATGGCTACACCTTC
TRBJ2-1 | . | TRBD2 | TRBV5-1 | CASSLPSAREGYNEQFF | TGCGCCAGCAGCTTGCCCTCCGCAAGGGAGGGTTACAATGAGCAGTTCTTC
TRBJ2-3 | . | . | TRBV21-1 | CASPNKTGVGTDTQYF | TGTGCCAGCCCCAACAAGACAGGGGTGGGCACAGATACGCAGTATTTT
TRBJ1-4 | . | TRBD1 | TRBV6-6 | CASSPGQAGHEKLFF | TGTGCCAGCAGTCCGGGACAGGCGGGTCATGAAAAACTGTTTTTT
TRBJ1-5 | . | . | TRBV6-6 | CASTPREDSSMPQHF | TGTGCCAGCACACCTCGGGAGGACAGTTCAATGCCCCAGCATTTT
TRBJ2-7 | . | . | TRBV19 | CASSIVPRGEQYF | TGTGCCAGTAGTATAGTTCCCCGGGGAGAGCAGTACTTC
TRBJ1-2 | . | . | TRBV15 | CATSRVPGRAGGYTF | TGTGCCACCAGCAGAGTCCCCGGCAGGGCCGGCGGCTACACCTTC
TRBJ2-1 | once | TRBD2 | TRBV4-1 | CASSQFAGGPNEQFF | TGCGCCAGCAGCCAATTCGCGGGGGGGCCGAATGAGCAGTTCTTC
TRBJ1-1 | . | TRBD1 | TRBV7-9 | CSSSLGRTGLTDTEAFF | TGTTCCAGCAGCTTAGGGAGGACAGGCCTTACGGACACTGAAGCTTTCTTT
TRBJ2-5 | . | TRBD1 | TRBV4-1 | CASSRGQGQETQYF | TGCGCCAGCAGCCGGGGACAGGGCCAAGAGACCCAGTACTTC
TRBJ2-7 | . | TRBD2 | TRBV6-6 | CASSRTSGGSYEQYF | TGTGCCAGCAGTCGGACTAGCGGGGGATCCTACGAGCAGTACTTC
TRBJ1-2 | . | . | TRBV11-2 | CASSLSLTSYGYTF | TGTGCCAGCAGCTTAAGCTTAACTTCCTATGGCTACACCTTC
TRBJ2-3 | . | TRBD1 | TRBV2 | CASSDLTGGTDTQYF | TGTGCCAGCAGTGACCTGACAGGGGGCACAGATACGCAGTATTTT
TRBJ1-1 | . | TRBD1 | TRBV6-6 | CASSHGQGSTEAFF | TGTGCCAGCAGTCACGGACAGGGCTCCACTGAAGCTTTCTTT
TRBJ2-3 | . | TRBD1 | TRBV5-1 | CASSFELGQGTDTQYF | TGCGCCAGCAGCTTCGAACTGGGACAGGGGACAGATACGCAGTATTTT
TRBJ2-1 | . | . | TRBV7-8 | CASSLVPGVSYNEQFF | TGTGCCAGCAGCTTAGTACCGGGGGTCTCCTACAATGAGCAGTTCTTC
TRBJ1-3 | . | TRBD1 | TRBV5-1 | CASSPDRSSGNTIYF | TGCGCCAGCAGTCCGGACAGGTCCTCTGGAAACACCATATATTTT
TRBJ2-5 | once | TRBD2 | TRBV11-2 | CASSHLGGRGANF | TGTGCCAGCAGCCACTTGGGGGGGCGGGGGGCGAACTTC
TRBJ2-7 | . | . | TRBV4-1 | CASSQDWPGRFYEQYF | TGCGCCAGCAGCCAAGATTGGCCAGGGCGGTTCTACGAGCAGTACTTC
TRBJ1-2 | . | TRBD1 | TRBV19 | CASRHWDRGSLGYTF | TGTGCCAGTAGGCACTGGGACAGGGGATCTCTTGGCTACACCTTC
TRBJ1-6 | . | . | TRBV7-9 | CASSFAGRGATLHF | TGTGCCAGCAGCTTCGCAGGGAGGGGAGCGACCCTCCACTTT
TRBJ1-1 | . | . | TRBV5-1 | CASSLGTVPMNTEAFF | TGCGCCAGCAGCTTGGGGACAGTCCCCATGAACACTGAAGCTTTCTTT